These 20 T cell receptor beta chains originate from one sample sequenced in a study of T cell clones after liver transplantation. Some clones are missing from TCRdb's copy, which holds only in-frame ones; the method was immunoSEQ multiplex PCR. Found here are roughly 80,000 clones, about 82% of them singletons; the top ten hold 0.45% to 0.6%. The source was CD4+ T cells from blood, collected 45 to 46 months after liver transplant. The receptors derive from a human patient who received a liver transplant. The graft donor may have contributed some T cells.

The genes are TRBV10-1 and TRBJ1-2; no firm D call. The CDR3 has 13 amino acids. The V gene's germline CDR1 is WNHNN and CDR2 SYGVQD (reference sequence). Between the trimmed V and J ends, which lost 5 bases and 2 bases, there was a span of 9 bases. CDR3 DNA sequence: TGCGCCAGCAGTACGCAAAGGAACTATGGCTACACCTTC. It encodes CASSTQRNYGYTF.

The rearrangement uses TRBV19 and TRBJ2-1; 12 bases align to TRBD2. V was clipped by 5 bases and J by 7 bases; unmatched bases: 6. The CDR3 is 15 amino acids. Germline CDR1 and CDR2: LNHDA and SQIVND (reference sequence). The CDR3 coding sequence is TGTGCCAGTAGTCCGGCTAGCGGGAGGGGTAATGAGCAGTTCTTC. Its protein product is CASSPASGRGNEQFF.

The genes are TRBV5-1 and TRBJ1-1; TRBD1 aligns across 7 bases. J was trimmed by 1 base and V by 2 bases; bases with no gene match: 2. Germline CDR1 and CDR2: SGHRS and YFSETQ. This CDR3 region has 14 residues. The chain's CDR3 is CASSLQGSNTEAFF. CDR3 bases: TGCGCCAGCAGCTTACAGGGGTCGAACACTGAAGCTTTCTTT.

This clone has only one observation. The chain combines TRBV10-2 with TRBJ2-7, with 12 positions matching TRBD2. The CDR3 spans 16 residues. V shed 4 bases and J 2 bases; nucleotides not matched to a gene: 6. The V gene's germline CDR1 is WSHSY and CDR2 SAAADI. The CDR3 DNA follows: TGCGCCAGCAGTGCACTAGCGGGAGGAATCGCCTACGAGCAGTACTTC. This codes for CASSALAGGIAYEQYF.

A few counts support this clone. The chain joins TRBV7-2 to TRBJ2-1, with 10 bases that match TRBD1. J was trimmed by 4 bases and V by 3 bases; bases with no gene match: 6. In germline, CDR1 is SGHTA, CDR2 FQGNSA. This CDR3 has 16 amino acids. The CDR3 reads CASSFPGQGLYNEQFF. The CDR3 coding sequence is TGTGCCAGCAGCTTTCCGGGACAGGGGCTTTACAATGAGCAGTTCTTC. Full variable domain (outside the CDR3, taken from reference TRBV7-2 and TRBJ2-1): GAGVSQSPSNKVTEKGKDVELRCDPISGHTALYWYRQSLGQGLEFLIYFQGNSAPDKSGLPSDRFSAERTGGSVSTLTIQRTQQEDSAVYLCASSFPGQGLYNEQFFGPGTRLTVL.

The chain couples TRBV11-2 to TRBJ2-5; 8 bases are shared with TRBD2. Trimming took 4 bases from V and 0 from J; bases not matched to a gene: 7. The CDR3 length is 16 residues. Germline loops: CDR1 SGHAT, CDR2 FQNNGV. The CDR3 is CASSSGLAAYQETQYF. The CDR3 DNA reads TGTGCCAGCAGCTCTGGACTAGCTGCGTACCAAGAGACCCAGTACTTC.

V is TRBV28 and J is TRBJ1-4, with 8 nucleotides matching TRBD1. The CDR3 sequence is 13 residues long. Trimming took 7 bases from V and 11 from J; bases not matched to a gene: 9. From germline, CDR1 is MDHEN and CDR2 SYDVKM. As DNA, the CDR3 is TGTGCCAGCACCGCGGACAGGGCCAGGAAACTGTTTTTT. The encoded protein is CASTADRARKLFF.

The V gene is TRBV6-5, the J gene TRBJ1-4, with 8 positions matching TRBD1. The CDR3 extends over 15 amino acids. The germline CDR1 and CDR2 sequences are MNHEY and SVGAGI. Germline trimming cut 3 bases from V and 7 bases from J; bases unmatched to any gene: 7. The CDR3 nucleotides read TGTGCCAGCAGTTATACGAGGACAGGGCTTGAAAAACTGTTTTTT. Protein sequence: CASSYTRTGLEKLFF.

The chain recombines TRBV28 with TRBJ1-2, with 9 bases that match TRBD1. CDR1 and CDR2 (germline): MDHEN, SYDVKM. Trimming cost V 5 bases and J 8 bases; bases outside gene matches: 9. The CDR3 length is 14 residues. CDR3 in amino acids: CASSQIGTGRGYTF. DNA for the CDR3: TGTGCCAGCAGTCAAATCGGGACAGGGAGGGGCTACACCTTC.

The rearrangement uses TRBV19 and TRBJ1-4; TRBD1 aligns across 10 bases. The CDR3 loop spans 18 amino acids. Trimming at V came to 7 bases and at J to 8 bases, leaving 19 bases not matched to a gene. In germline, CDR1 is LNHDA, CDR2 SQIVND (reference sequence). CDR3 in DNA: TGTGCCAGTACCCTCGGGACAGGGGAATCCGTATGGGAGGAAAAACTGTTTTTT. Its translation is CASTLGTGESVWEEKLFF.

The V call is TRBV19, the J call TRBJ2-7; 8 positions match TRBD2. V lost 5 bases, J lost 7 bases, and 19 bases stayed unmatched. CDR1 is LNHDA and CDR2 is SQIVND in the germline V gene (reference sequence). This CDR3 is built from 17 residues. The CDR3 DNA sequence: TGTGCCAGTAGTGGGGCTCTACTAGCGGTAGGGTCGCGGGAGCAGTACTTC. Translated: CASSGALLAVGSREQYF.

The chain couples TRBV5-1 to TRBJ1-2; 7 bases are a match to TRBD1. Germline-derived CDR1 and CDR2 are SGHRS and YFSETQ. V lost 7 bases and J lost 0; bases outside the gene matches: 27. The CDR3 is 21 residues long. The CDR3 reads CASPPIIEPGTGQFANYGYTF. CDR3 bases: TGCGCCAGCCCCCCCATTATCGAGCCTGGGACGGGACAGTTTGCTAACTATGGCTACACCTTC.

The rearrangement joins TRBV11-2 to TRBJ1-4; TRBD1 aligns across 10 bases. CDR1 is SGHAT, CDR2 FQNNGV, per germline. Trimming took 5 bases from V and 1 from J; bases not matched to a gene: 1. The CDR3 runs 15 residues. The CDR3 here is CASSRTGGTNEKLFF. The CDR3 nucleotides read TGTGCCAGCAGCCGGACAGGGGGAACTAATGAAAAACTGTTTTTT.

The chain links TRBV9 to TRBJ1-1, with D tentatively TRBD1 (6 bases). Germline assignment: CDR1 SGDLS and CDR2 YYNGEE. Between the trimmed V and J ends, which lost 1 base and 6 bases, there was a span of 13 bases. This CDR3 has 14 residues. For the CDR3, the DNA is TGTGCCAGCAGCGTAATTACAGGGAGAGCTGAAGCTTTCTTT. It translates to CASSVITGRAEAFF. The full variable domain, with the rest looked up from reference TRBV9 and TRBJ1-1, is DSGVTQTPKHLITATGQRVTLRCSPRSGDLSVYWYQQSLDQGLQFLIQYYNGEERAKGNILERFSAQQFPDLHSELNLSSLELGDSALYFCASSVITGRAEAFFGQGTRLTVV.

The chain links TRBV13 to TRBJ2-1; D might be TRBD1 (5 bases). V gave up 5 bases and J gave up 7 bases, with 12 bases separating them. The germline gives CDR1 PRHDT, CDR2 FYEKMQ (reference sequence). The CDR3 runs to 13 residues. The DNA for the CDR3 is TGTGCCAGCAGCGTCAACAGGTTAAATGAGCAGTTCTTC. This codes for CASSVNRLNEQFF.

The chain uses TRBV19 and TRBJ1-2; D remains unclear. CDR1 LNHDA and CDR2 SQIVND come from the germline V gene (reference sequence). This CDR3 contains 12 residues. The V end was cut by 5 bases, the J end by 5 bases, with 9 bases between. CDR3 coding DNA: TGTGCCAGTAGTTACGTTCGATATGGCTACACCTTC. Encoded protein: CASSYVRYGYTF. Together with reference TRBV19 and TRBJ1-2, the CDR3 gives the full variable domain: DGGITQSPKYLFRKEGQNVTLSCEQNLNHDAMYWYRQDPGQGLRLIYYSQIVNDFQKGDIAEGYSVSREKKESFPLTVTSAQKNPTAFYLCASSYVRYGYTFGSGTRLTVV.

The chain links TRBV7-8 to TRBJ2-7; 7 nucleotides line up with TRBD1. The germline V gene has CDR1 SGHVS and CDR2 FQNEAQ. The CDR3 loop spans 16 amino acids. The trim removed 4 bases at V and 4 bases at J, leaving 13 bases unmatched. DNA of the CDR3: TGTGCCAGCAGCTCCAGTGGGATAAAGGGGGCATACGAGCAGTACTTC. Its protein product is CASSSSGIKGAYEQYF.

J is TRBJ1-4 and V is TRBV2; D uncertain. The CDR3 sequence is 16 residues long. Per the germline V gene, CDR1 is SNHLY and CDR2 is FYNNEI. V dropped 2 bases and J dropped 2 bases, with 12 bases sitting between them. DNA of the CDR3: TGTGCCAGCAGTGAATGGATCGGTTCCACTAATGAAAAACTGTTTTTT. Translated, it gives CASSEWIGSTNEKLFF.

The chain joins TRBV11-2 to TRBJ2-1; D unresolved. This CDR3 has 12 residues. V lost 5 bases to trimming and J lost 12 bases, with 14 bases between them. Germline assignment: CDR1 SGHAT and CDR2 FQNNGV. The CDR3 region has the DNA TGTGCCAGCAGCCCACCGGGTGAGCGGCAGTTCTTC. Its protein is CASSPPGERQFF.

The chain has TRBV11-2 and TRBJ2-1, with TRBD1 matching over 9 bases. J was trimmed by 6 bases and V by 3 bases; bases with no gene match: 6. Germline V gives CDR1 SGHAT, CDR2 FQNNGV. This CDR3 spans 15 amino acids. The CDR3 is CASSFTGTGTNEQFF. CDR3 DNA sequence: TGTGCCAGCAGCTTTACCGGGACAGGGACCAATGAGCAGTTCTTC.